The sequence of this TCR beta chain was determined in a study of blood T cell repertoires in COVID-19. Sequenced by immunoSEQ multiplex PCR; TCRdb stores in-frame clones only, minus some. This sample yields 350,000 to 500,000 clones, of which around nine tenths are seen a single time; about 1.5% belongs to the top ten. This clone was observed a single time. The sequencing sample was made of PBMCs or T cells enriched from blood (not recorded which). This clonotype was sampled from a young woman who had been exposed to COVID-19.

The CDR3 bases are TGTGCCAGCAGCCAAGACTACAGGGTAGGAACGCAGTATTTT. The encoded protein is CASSQDYRVGTQYF. The chain is built from TRBV14 and TRBJ2-3, with D perhaps TRBD1 (6 bases). CDR1 and CDR2 (germline): SGHDN, FVKESK. CDR3 length: 14 residues. Trimming cost V 0 bases and J 9 bases, with 13 bases left between them.